This T cell receptor (beta chain) was observed in a study of T cells in Graves' hyperthyroidism and ophthalmopathy. For the study at large: Peripheral blood was acquired at first diagnosis, ahead of any therapy whatsoever.

Each diagnosis was grounded in clinical symptoms, serum thyroxine and TRAb, thyroid ultrasound, and orbital computed tomography. Amplified TCR beta CDR3 regions derived from RNA transcripts. The TCR CDR3 first-round RT-PCR relied on the HTBI primer set. TCRdb re-derived calls from the multiplex PCR reads in MiXCR, one entry per CDR3 protein. The table includes about 400,000 distinct CDR3 sequences, roughly 15% detected once. The CDR3 totals 15 residues. V shed 0 bases and J shed 4 bases, with 14 bases lying between them. Per the germline V gene, CDR1 is DFQATT and CDR2 is SNEGSKA (reference sequence).

This receptor was obtained from a young man with Graves' ophthalmopathy. V is TRBV20-1 and J is TRBJ2-3, with TRBD2 as a possible D gene (7 bases). The sequencing input was blood. The CDR3 DNA follows: TGCAGTGCTAGAGAGGGGGGGCTAGCGGCAGATACGCAGTATTTT. Translated: CSAREGGLAADTQYF.